These 10 T cell receptor beta chains share one sample of origin, sequenced in a study. TCRdb reprocessed the 5' RACE reads with MiXCR, giving one entry per CDR3 protein. The sample has thousands of distinct CDR3 sequences, approximately 57% seen once. Input material: tumor-infiltrating memory CD4+ T cells sorted from the breast tumor. Subset defined: memory CD4+ T cells, CD4+CD45RO+CD25-. These receptors came from a female donor with breast cancer.

V gene TRBV7-9 combines with J gene TRBJ2-5, with 11 bases matching TRBD2. The CDR3 runs 16 residues. Trimming removed 8 bases from V and 5 bases from J; junction bases left unmatched: 13. CDR1 and CDR2 (germline): SEHNR, FQNEAQ (reference sequence). The CDR3 here is CASATTSGTWGETQYF. The CDR3 DNA reads as TGTGCCAGCGCCACGACTAGCGGGACGTGGGGGGAGACCCAGTACTTC.

This chain connects TRBV9 to TRBJ1-3; no firm D call. CDR3 size: 17 residues. Trimming removed 0 bases from V and 2 bases from J, with 15 bases in between. Germline CDR1 reads SGDLS; CDR2 reads YYNGEE. CDR3 sequence reads: CASSVVPLDPTGNTIYF. For the CDR3, the DNA is TGTGCCAGCAGCGTAGTCCCTTTGGACCCCACTGGAAACACCATATATTTT.

Note on this clonotype: In this CDR3 the conserved last residue, phenylalanine or tryptophan, is missing, so a read error is likely. The chain couples TRBV7-9 to TRBJ1-1; a weak D match, TRBD1 (5 bases). This CDR3 contains 13 residues. The V end was cut by 6 bases, the J end by 7 bases, with 15 bases between. Germline V lookup: CDR1 SEHNR, CDR2 FQNEAQ (reference sequence). CDR3: CASRYGAMSEAFL. The CDR3 DNA reads TGTGCCAGCAGATATGGGGCCATGAGTGAAGCTTTCCTT.

This clonotype was recorded once. The chain uses TRBV5-4 and TRBJ1-1; no reliable D call. The germline gives CDR1 SGHNT, CDR2 YYREEE (reference sequence). The CDR3 extends over 12 amino acids. Trimming pared 5 bases from V and 3 bases from J, leaving 8 bases between. The CDR3: CASSIMDTEAFF. CDR3 coding DNA: TGTGCCAGCAGTATCATGGACACTGAAGCTTTCTTT.

Points on this clonotype: No conserved phenylalanine or tryptophan ends this CDR3, so it is likely a read error. V usage is TRBV5-4 and J usage is TRBJ2-7, with 12 bases that match TRBD2. This CDR3 has 16 amino acids. Per the germline V gene, CDR1 is SGHNT and CDR2 is YYREEE (reference sequence). After removal of 5 bases from V and 6 bases from J, the junction contained 12 bases not matched to a gene. In nucleotides, the CDR3 is TGTGCCAGCAGTCCTTCGACTAGCGGGAGAGGGAGCGAGCAGTACTCC. Amino acids: CASSPSTSGRGSEQYS.

The chain recombines TRBV20-1 with TRBJ2-4, with a tentative D call TRBD2 (6 bases). The V end was cut by 5 bases, the J end by 7 bases, with 15 bases between. The germline V gene has CDR1 DFQATT and CDR2 SNEGSKA (reference sequence). The CDR3 sequence is 13 residues long. The CDR3 sequence: CSAPGTPGNIQYF. For the CDR3, the DNA is TGCAGTGCTCCCGGGACTCCGGGGAACATTCAGTACTTC.

The chain recombines TRBV7-2 with TRBJ2-7, with D unresolved. V shed 5 bases and J shed 0 bases, with 2 bases lying between them. Germline CDR1 reads SGHTA; CDR2 reads FQGNSA. The CDR3 is 11 amino acids. The CDR3 loop reads CASSASYEQYF. The CDR3 nucleotides read TGTGCCAGCAGCGCCTCCTACGAGCAGTACTTC. The full variable domain, its missing parts supplied by reference TRBV7-2 and TRBJ2-7, is GAGVSQSPSNKVTEKGKDVELRCDPISGHTALYWYRQSLGQGLEFLIYFQGNSAPDKSGLPSDRFSAERTGGSVSTLTIQRTQQEDSAVYLCASSASYEQYFGPGTRLTVT.

This clonotype was detected only a few times. The CDR3 nucleotides read TGTGCCAGCAGTACCTACAGGGGCAATCAGCCCCAGCATTTT. It yields the protein CASSTYRGNQPQHF. V gene TRBV12-3 or TRBV12-4 combines with J gene TRBJ1-5; the D gene is possibly TRBD1 (6 bases). The CDR3 spans 14 residues. V gave up 5 bases and J gave up 2 bases, with 10 bases separating them.

The chain combines TRBV7-2 with TRBJ1-6, with TRBD1 matching over 7 bases. From germline, CDR1 is SGHTA and CDR2 FQGNSA. The V and J ends lost 5 bases and 6 bases, in that order; junction bases with no gene match: 10. This CDR3 contains 16 residues. CDR3 bases: TGTGCCAGCAGCCCAAGGACAGGAGGGGCTAATTCACCCCTCCACTTT. Encoded protein: CASSPRTGGANSPLHF.

The rearrangement uses TRBV20-1 and TRBJ2-5; D may be TRBD2 (7 bases). The CDR3 has 15 residues. Germline V gene sequence: CDR1 DFQATT, CDR2 SNEGSKA (reference sequence). Trimming shortened V by 5 bases and J by 5 bases, and 21 bases separated the two germline ends. The CDR3 DNA follows: TGCAGTGCTTGGGGGGGGCAGGGGCTGAGGGAGACCCAGTACTTC. Translation gives CSAWGGQGLRETQYF.